What follows are 26 T cell receptor beta chains derived from one specimen sequenced in a study of cytomegalovirus exposure and HLA in healthy donors. TCRdb keeps only in-frame clones here, not all; method: immunoSEQ multiplex PCR. Among about 300,000 clones listed, roughly 90% were seen once. The sequencing input was PBMCs. The origin of the receptors is a woman aged 18-35 years in good health and CMV-seronegative.

This clone came up once. The rearrangement joins TRBV2 to TRBJ2-5; 9 nucleotides line up with TRBD1. V was clipped by 6 bases and J by 4 bases; unmatched bases: 15. This CDR3 region has 17 residues. Looked up from germline, CDR1 is SNHLY and CDR2 is FYNNEI. The DNA of the CDR3 is TGTGCCAGCAGAAGGACCGCTTATGGACAGGGGAGAGAGACCCAGTACTTC. This translates into CASRRTAYGQGRETQYF.

The chain recombines TRBV7-2 with TRBJ2-7; TRBD2 matches 13 bases. Trimming took 5 bases from V and 0 from J; bases not matched to a gene: 4. The CDR3 totals 16 residues. CDR1 and CDR2 (germline): SGHTA, FQGNSA. CDR3 coding DNA: TGTGCCAGCAGCGCCTGGACTAGCGGGAGCTCCTACGAGCAGTACTTC. It codes for CASSAWTSGSSYEQYF. Filled out from reference TRBV7-2 and TRBJ2-7, the complete variable domain reads GAGVSQSPSNKVTEKGKDVELRCDPISGHTALYWYRQSLGQGLEFLIYFQGNSAPDKSGLPSDRFSAERTGGSVSTLTIQRTQQEDSAVYLCASSAWTSGSSYEQYFGPGTRLTVT.

V gene TRBV9 combines with J gene TRBJ2-1; 13 positions match TRBD2. V was clipped by 4 bases and J by 3 bases; unmatched bases: 13. The germline CDR1 and CDR2 sequences are SGDLS and YYNGEE. The CDR3 runs to 19 residues. The CDR3 nucleotides read TGTGCCAGCAGCCGCCCGGGACTAGCGGGACCCAATATCTACAATGAGCAGTTCTTC. Its translation is CASSRPGLAGPNIYNEQFF.

The CDR3 here is CASGQDYEQYF. CDR3 DNA: TGCGCCAGCGGGCAGGACTACGAGCAGTACTTC. The chain has TRBV5-1 and TRBJ2-7; no clear D. The V gene lost 7 bases and the J gene lost 3 bases, with 8 bases spanning the gap. The CDR3 extends over 11 amino acids. CDR1 is SGHRS and CDR2 is YFSETQ in the germline V gene.

The rearrangement links TRBV5-1 to TRBJ2-1, with TRBD1 matching 8 bases. The CDR3 totals 17 residues. CDR1 and CDR2 from the germline V gene are SGHRS and YFSETQ. The V gene end was trimmed by 4 bases and the J gene end by 4 bases; junction bases not matched to a gene: 13. Written as DNA, the CDR3 is TGCGCCAGCAGCAACGTGGACAGGGCGAAAACATACAATGAGCAGTTCTTC. Encoded protein: CASSNVDRAKTYNEQFF.

This clone was detected once. This chain uses TRBV19 with TRBJ2-1; TRBD2 agrees at 7 bases. The CDR3 sequence is 14 residues long. Germline V gene data show CDR1 as LNHDA and CDR2 as SQIVND (reference sequence). V lost 5 bases, J lost 4 bases, and 5 bases stayed unmatched. This chain's CDR3 is CASSWVGGYNEQFF. The CDR3 bases are TGTGCCAGTAGTTGGGTGGGGGGGTACAATGAGCAGTTCTTC. The whole variable domain, remainder taken from reference TRBV19 and TRBJ2-1, is DGGITQSPKYLFRKEGQNVTLSCEQNLNHDAMYWYRQDPGQGLRLIYYSQIVNDFQKGDIAEGYSVSREKKESFPLTVTSAQKNPTAFYLCASSWVGGYNEQFFGPGTRLTVL.

The rearrangement uses TRBV7-8 and TRBJ1-6; D perhaps matches TRBD1 (5 bases). Germline V gene lookup returns CDR1 SGHVS and CDR2 FQNEAQ. This CDR3 contains 17 residues. Trimming cost V 1 base and J 7 bases, with 17 bases left between them. The CDR3 reads CASSLGRGHLNNSPLHF. CDR3 nucleotide sequence: TGTGCCAGCAGCTTAGGGAGGGGCCACTTGAACAATTCACCCCTCCACTTT.

The chain joins TRBV28 to TRBJ2-1, with D maybe TRBD2 (5 bases). Trimming shortened V by 10 bases and J by 9 bases, and 13 bases separated the two germline ends. The germline V gene has CDR1 MDHEN and CDR2 SYDVKM. The CDR3 has 11 amino acids. The CDR3 DNA follows: TGTGCCATACGTAGGAGGAGTGAGCAGTTCTTC. It translates to CAIRRRSEQFF. Full variable domain (remainder filled in from reference TRBV28 and TRBJ2-1): DVKVTQSSRYLVKRTGEKVFLECVQDMDHENMFWYRQDPGLGLRLIYFSYDVKMKEKGDIPEGYSVSREKKERFSLILESASTNQTSMYLCAIRRRSEQFFGPGTRLTVL.

The chain is built from TRBV6-4 and TRBJ2-1; 13 nucleotides line up with TRBD2. The CDR3 contains 17 residues. In germline, CDR1 is MRHNA, CDR2 SNTAGT. The ends lost 3 bases at V and 8 bases at J; junction bases unmatched: 10. Here the CDR3 reads CASSETGLAGEMDEQFF. Written as DNA, the CDR3 is TGTGCCAGCAGTGAAACAGGACTAGCGGGAGAGATGGATGAGCAGTTCTTC.

The rearrangement links TRBV5-6 to TRBJ2-3; TRBD1 might be the D (5 bases). The CDR3 runs 15 residues. Germline V gene data show CDR1 as SGHDT and CDR2 as YYEEEE. V shed 0 bases and J shed 7 bases, with 15 bases lying between them. CDR3 coding DNA: TGTGCCAGCAGCTTGGAAGGGGTCCTCGCCTATACGCAGTATTTT. Translating it yields CASSLEGVLAYTQYF.

This chain connects TRBV12-5 to TRBJ2-7; possible D gene TRBD2, 5 bases. CDR1 is LGHNT, CDR2 FRNRAP, per germline. The CDR3 spans 16 residues. The V end lost 1 base, the J end lost 0 bases, and 13 bases lay between the germline ends. CDR3: CASGLASLLASYEQYF. CDR3 nucleotides: TGTGCTAGTGGTTTGGCTTCGCTGCTAGCCTCCTACGAGCAGTACTTC.

Regarding this clone: The junction and the germline gene differ at one end; a read error may be behind it. The V call is TRBV18, the J call TRBJ1-1; 7 nucleotides match TRBD1. The CDR3 sequence is 12 residues long. Germline CDR1 and CDR2: KGHSH and LQKENI. CDR3 sequence: CASSPDRVFWDF. The CDR3 DNA follows: TGTGCCAGCTCACCAGACAGGGTCTTTTGGGACTTT.

The chain uses TRBV27 and TRBJ2-7; 7 nucleotides line up with TRBD2. CDR3 size: 16 residues. The V gene's germline CDR1 is MNHEY and CDR2 SMNVEV (reference sequence). V trimming: 3 bases; J trimming: 5 bases; junction bases outside the gene matches: 13. CDR3 in amino acids: CASSFSLSGRAHEQYF. In nucleotides, the CDR3 is TGTGCCAGCAGTTTCTCATTATCTGGGAGGGCCCACGAGCAGTACTTC.

This clone was seen once. The chain joins TRBV5-6 to TRBJ1-5, with D possibly TRBD1 on 6 matching bases. Per germline, CDR1 SGHDT and CDR2 YYEEEE. The CDR3 covers 16 residues. V was trimmed by 4 bases and J by 2 bases, leaving 16 bases between them. CDR3 residues: CASSPMTGLGNQPQHF. CDR3 bases: TGTGCCAGCAGCCCCATGACAGGCCTGGGCAATCAGCCCCAGCATTTT.

V usage is TRBV5-4 and J usage is TRBJ1-6, with 8 bases lining up with TRBD1. Germline V gene data show CDR1 as SGHNT and CDR2 as YYREEE (reference sequence). Trimming took 0 bases from V and 6 from J; bases not matched to a gene: 2. This CDR3 region has 15 residues. CDR3 residues: CASSLATGGNSPLHF. The CDR3 DNA reads TGTGCCAGCAGCTTGGCCACAGGGGGTAATTCACCCCTCCACTTT.

The gene calls are TRBV5-1 and TRBJ2-5; maybe TRBD2 (6 bases). Germline CDR1 reads SGHRS; CDR2 reads YFSETQ. Trimming shortened V by 4 bases and J by 2 bases, and 15 bases separated the two germline ends. The CDR3 consists of 15 residues. DNA of the CDR3: TGCGCCAGCAGCGCCCCGGGACTCAAGCAAGAGACCCAGTACTTC. Encoded protein: CASSAPGLKQETQYF.

V usage is TRBV9 and J usage is TRBJ2-4; 12 nucleotides match TRBD1. The CDR3 is made up of 17 amino acids. Trimming removed 2 bases from V and 3 bases from J; junction bases left unmatched: 6. From germline, CDR1 is SGDLS and CDR2 YYNGEE. CDR3: CASSVGGTGGRKNIQYF. In DNA, the CDR3 is TGTGCCAGCAGCGTGGGAGGGACAGGGGGCCGCAAAAACATTCAGTACTTC. Using reference TRBV9 and TRBJ2-4 for the parts outside the CDR3, the full variable domain is DSGVTQTPKHLITATGQRVTLRCSPRSGDLSVYWYQQSLDQGLQFLIQYYNGEERAKGNILERFSAQQFPDLHSELNLSSLELGDSALYFCASSVGGTGGRKNIQYFGAGTRLSVL.

The rearrangement uses TRBV27 and TRBJ1-2; a possible D gene is TRBD1 (6 bases). CDR1 and CDR2 from the germline V gene are MNHEY and SMNVEV (reference sequence). CDR3 length: 17 amino acids. V was shortened by 5 bases and J by 2 bases, with 21 bases between the two germline ends. CDR3 coding DNA: TGTGCCAGCAGTCCTAGGGGGACACCCGGGAAGAACTATGGCTACACCTTC. Translation: CASSPRGTPGKNYGYTF.

The genes are TRBV28 and TRBJ2-1; 8 bases are a match to TRBD1. V was clipped by 6 bases and J by 6 bases; unmatched bases: 4. Germline CDR1 and CDR2: MDHEN and SYDVKM. The CDR3 has 13 amino acids. The CDR3 DNA reads as TGTGCCAGCAGAGGACAGGGAGGCAATGAGCAGTTCTTC. Its translation is CASRGQGGNEQFF.

This clone occurred once. This chain joins TRBV28 and TRBJ2-7, with 7 positions matching TRBD1. V lost 11 bases, J lost 7 bases, and 17 bases stayed unmatched. The CDR3 spans 14 residues. From germline, CDR1 is MDHEN and CDR2 SYDVKM. The CDR3 reads CAAGAGGQIGEQYF. Here the CDR3 DNA reads TGTGCCGCTGGTGCAGGGGGACAAATCGGGGAGCAGTACTTC.

This chain links TRBV27 with TRBJ1-2, with 7 bases lining up with TRBD1. CDR1 is MNHEY, CDR2 SMNVEV, per germline (reference sequence). The CDR3 runs 13 residues. Trimming at V came to 6 bases and at J to 7 bases, leaving 8 bases not matched to a gene. CDR3 DNA sequence: TGTGCCAGCAGCGAGCCTGGACAGGCTGGCTACACCTTC. Protein product: CASSEPGQAGYTF.

The chain couples TRBV28 to TRBJ2-7, with 11 nucleotides matching TRBD1. V dropped 5 bases and J dropped 4; count of bases not matched to a gene: 7. Germline V CDR1 and CDR2: MDHEN, SYDVKM. The CDR3 runs to 15 residues. The CDR3 sequence: CASSEPGQGGYEQYF. CDR3 in DNA: TGTGCCAGCAGTGAACCGGGACAGGGGGGGTACGAGCAGTACTTC.

V usage is TRBV5-5 and J usage is TRBJ2-7, with D maybe TRBD1 (5 bases). The V gene's germline CDR1 is SGHKS and CDR2 YYEKEE (reference sequence). CDR3 size: 12 residues. V lost 10 bases to trimming and J lost 0 bases, with 11 bases between them. CDR3 in DNA: TGTGCCTCACAGGAAAGCTCCTACGAGCAGTACTTC. Amino acids: CASQESSYEQYF.

J is TRBJ1-1 and V is TRBV7-2, with 7 bases matching TRBD1. The V gene's germline CDR1 is SGHTA and CDR2 FQGNSA. The CDR3 runs to 16 residues. Trimming at V came to 7 bases and at J to 1 base, leaving 12 bases not matched to a gene. For the CDR3, the DNA is TGTGCCAGCATCTTCAGAAAGGGACAGCCGAACACTGAAGCTTTCTTT. It encodes CASIFRKGQPNTEAFF.

V usage is TRBV23-1 and J usage is TRBJ2-7; the D gene is possibly TRBD1 (5 bases). TRBV23-1 is sorted into the ORF group, with uncertain function. V lost 4 bases to trimming and J lost 3 bases, with 13 bases between them. This CDR3 is built from 14 residues. The CDR3 sequence is CASSLQGYFYEQYF. DNA of the CDR3: TGCGCCAGCAGTCTGCAGGGTTATTTCTACGAGCAGTACTTC.

V and J are TRBV27 and TRBJ1-5; 9 positions agree with TRBD1. J gave up 0 bases and V 5 bases, and 26 bases lay outside the gene matches. The CDR3 spans 23 residues. CDR1 is MNHEY, CDR2 SMNVEV, per germline (reference sequence). The CDR3 loop reads CASSPLPGQGAGPRVYSNQPQHF. In nucleotides, the CDR3 is TGTGCCAGCAGTCCACTTCCGGGACAGGGAGCGGGGCCACGGGTGTATAGCAATCAGCCCCAGCATTTT.